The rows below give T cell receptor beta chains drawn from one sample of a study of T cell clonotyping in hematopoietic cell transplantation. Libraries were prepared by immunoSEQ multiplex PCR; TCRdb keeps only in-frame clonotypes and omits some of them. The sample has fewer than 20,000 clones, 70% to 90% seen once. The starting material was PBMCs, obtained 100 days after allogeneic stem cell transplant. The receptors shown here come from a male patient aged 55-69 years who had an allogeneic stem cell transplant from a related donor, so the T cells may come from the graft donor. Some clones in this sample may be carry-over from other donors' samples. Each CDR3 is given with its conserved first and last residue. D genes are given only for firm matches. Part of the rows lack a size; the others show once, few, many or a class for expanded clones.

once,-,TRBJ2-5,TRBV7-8,CASSPRGRGETQYF,TGTGCCAGCAGCCCGCGTGGGCGTGGGGAGACCCAGTACTTC
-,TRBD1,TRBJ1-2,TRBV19,CASSTQGANYGYTF,TGTGCCAGTAGTACACAGGGGGCGAACTATGGCTACACCTTC
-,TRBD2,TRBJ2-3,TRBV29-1,CSVGSGGITDTQYF,TGCAGCGTTGGTAGCGGGGGAATCACAGATACGCAGTATTTT
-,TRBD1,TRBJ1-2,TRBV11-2,CASSLPGQVGYTF,TGTGCCAGCAGCTTACCAGGACAGGTCGGCTACACCTTC
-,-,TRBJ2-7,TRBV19,CASSPRVTDEQYF,TGTGCCAGTAGTCCCCGGGTTACCGACGAGCAGTACTTC
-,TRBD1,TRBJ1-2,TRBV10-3,CAISDSTGGRYGYTF,TGTGCCATCAGTGATTCGACAGGGGGCCGGTATGGCTACACCTTC
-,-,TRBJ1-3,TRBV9,CASSVAGVGNTIYF,TGTGCCAGCAGCGTAGCAGGGGTAGGAAACACCATATATTTT
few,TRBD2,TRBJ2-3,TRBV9,CASSVESSGASTDTQYF,TGTGCCAGCAGCGTAGAATCAAGCGGGGCTAGCACAGATACGCAGTATTTT
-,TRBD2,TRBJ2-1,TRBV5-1,CASSLVGTGGNEQFF,TGCGCCAGCAGCTTGGTGGGGACGGGGGGCAATGAGCAGTTCTTC
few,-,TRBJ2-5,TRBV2,CASSESEESAQETQYF,TGTGCCAGCAGTGAATCAGAGGAGAGCGCCCAAGAGACCCAGTACTTC
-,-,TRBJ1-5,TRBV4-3,CASSQGASFPQPQHF,TGCGCCAGCAGCCAAGGGGCCTCTTTCCCTCAGCCCCAGCATTTT
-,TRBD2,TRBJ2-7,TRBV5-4,CASSLPGSGGPYEQYF,TGTGCCAGCAGCCTTCCGGGTAGCGGGGGTCCCTACGAGCAGTACTTC
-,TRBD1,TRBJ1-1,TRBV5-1,CASSTTGENTEAFF,TGCGCCAGCAGCACCACAGGGGAAAACACTGAAGCTTTCTTT
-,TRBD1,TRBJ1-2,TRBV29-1,CSAGGSSYGYTF,TGCAGTGCAGGGGGCTCGAGCTATGGCTACACCTTC
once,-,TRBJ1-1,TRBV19,CASRLGPEAFF,TGTGCCAGTAGACTCGGACCTGAAGCTTTCTTT
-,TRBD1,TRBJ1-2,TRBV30,CAWSVRQGDYGYTF,TGTGCCTGGAGTGTACGACAGGGGGACTATGGCTACACCTTC
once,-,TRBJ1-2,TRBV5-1,CASSSSDSASNRGYTF,TGCGCCAGCAGCTCCTCGGACAGCGCCTCAAATAGAGGCTACACCTTC
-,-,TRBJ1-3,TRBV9,CASSARRDGGNTIYF,TGTGCCAGCAGCGCCCGTCGGGACGGTGGAAACACCATATATTTT
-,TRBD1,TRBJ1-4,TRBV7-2,CASSRDSLNEKLFF,TGTGCCAGCAGCCGGGACAGCCTCAATGAAAAACTGTTTTTT
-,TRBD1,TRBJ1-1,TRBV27,CASSLDRGSTEAFF,TGTGCCAGCAGTTTAGACAGGGGGAGCACTGAAGCTTTCTTT
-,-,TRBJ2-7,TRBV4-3,CASSQLRGGYEQYF,TGCGCCAGCAGCCAACTCAGGGGAGGTTACGAGCAGTACTTC
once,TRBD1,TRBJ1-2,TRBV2,CASSDVRGVGGYTF,TGTGCCAGCAGTGACGTCAGGGGGGTGGGTGGCTACACCTTC
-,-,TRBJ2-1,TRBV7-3,CASSPYINPHNEQFF,TGTGCCAGCAGCCCTTATATCAACCCCCACAATGAGCAGTTCTTC